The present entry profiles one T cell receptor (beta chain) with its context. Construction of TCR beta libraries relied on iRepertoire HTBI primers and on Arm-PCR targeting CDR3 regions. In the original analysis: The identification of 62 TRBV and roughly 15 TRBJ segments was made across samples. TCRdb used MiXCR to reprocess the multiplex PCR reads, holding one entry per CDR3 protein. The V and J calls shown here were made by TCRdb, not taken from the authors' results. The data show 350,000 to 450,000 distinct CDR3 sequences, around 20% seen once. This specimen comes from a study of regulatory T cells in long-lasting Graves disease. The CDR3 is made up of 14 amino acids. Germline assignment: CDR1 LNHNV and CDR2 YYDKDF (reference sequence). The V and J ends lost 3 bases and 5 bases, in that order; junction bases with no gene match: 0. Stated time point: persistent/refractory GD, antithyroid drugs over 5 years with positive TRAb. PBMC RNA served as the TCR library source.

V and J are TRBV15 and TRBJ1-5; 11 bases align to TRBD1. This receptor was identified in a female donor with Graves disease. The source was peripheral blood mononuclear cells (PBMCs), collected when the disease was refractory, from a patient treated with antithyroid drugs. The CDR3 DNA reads TGTGCCACCAGCAGGGGACAGGGGGATCAGCCCCAGCATTTT. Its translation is CATSRGQGDQPQHF.